This TCR gamma chain is from a study of human gamma delta and Vdelta1 T cells (dated by TCRdb to 2017 to 2018). Regarding the study in general: In this study, the researchers looked at Delta One T cells, which are Vd1+ gamma-delta T cells, to see how well they work as cytotoxic effectors against acute myeloid leukemia.

This clone was counted between two and nine times. The antigen this receptor binds is unknown. No per-base quality is available; no much larger clone lies one base away. Germline trimming: 0 bases from V, 5 bases from J; junction bases outside gene matches: 7. Taken from cysteine to phenylalanine, the CDR3 has 14 residues. The retained sequence is limited to the CDR3, 42 bases, with the frame set at the first base. Based on the germline V gene, the CDR1 and CDR2 sequences are VINAFY and YDVSNSKD. Library method: PCR. The sample was run on an Illumina MiSeq. TCRdb called clones from the public reads with CATT, and repeated DNA sequences were later combined into one row. The sample includes some 2,900 gamma-chain clones, with roughly 5.4% observed a single time. About 13% of the sample lies in the top ten.

The sequence was collected from a human donor in good health. Sequenced sample: naive CD27+ Vdelta1 gamma-delta T cells from blood. The chain uses TRGV5 and TRGJ1 or TRGJ2. The bases are TGTGCCACCTGGGACAGGCGTAGAGATTATAAGAAACTCTTT. Translated, this gives CATWDRRRDYKKLF.